This entry concerns a single TCR beta chain. The target antigen is unknown. This CDR3 is built from 16 residues. Germline values: CDR1 MGHRA, CDR2 YSYEKL. The data were obtained in a study of T cells expressing NK-cell markers. About the research overall: Sorted CD3+CD56-NKG2C+, CD3+CD56+NKG2C+ and CD3+CD56+NKG2C- T cells supplied the TCR beta repertoires.

TCRdb reworked the 5' RACE reads into one entry per CDR3 protein, no DNA. The table gives fewer than 400,000 distinct CDR3 sequences; the top ten clones make up about 10% of it. Overall study findings and caveats: For about six donors, the dominant NKG2C+ clonotypes made up about 1.0-8% of their CD8+ T cells.

The rearrangement uses TRBV4-1 and TRBJ1-1. Sequencing input: blood T cells: a sorted CD56 or NKG2C T cell subset, CD4+ or CD8+ T cells, or bulk PBMC T cells (not recorded which). The TCR sequence derives from a woman between 50 and 59 years old in good health. CDR3 sequence: CASSRPKTLSNTEAFF.